The present entry profiles one T cell receptor (beta chain) with its context. Antigen specificity is unknown. The data derive from a study of shared clonotypes between healthy human individuals. Each subset's genomic DNA was shared equally among a number of immunoSEQ plates. TCRdb keeps only in-frame clones here, not all; method: immunoSEQ multiplex PCR. The sample has around 240,000 clones, about 65% seen once. This CDR3 has 15 amino acids. Trimming took 7 bases from V and 3 from J; bases not matched to a gene: 10. Germline loops: CDR1 LNHDA, CDR2 SQIVND (reference sequence). General study results and limits: Inspection by rarefaction showed sorted-subset sequencing to be incomplete despite large depth.

Sequencing input: memory CD4+ T cells sorted from blood. Subset: CD45RA-negative fraction. This TCR was sampled from a man aged 25 to 40 in good health. This sequence joins TRBV19 and TRBJ2-3; 7 bases fit TRBD1. The CDR3 nucleotides are TGTGCCAGTACCCTAGGAGCAGGGGGAACAGATACGCAGTATTTT. It encodes CASTLGAGGTDTQYF.